This note documents a single T cell receptor (beta chain) sequence. The antigen it binds to is not known. Qualities for individual bases were not recorded, and no much larger clone is one base off. The donors were around 39 Caucasian individuals from Russia, aged 6 to 90 years, who were systemically healthy. Each donor gave ten milliliters of peripheral blood, collected into EDTA-treated Vacutainer tubes. Ficoll-Paque density-gradient centrifugation was used to isolate PBMCs, with at least 7 million per sample. Total RNA, at least 5 micrograms per sample, was extracted from PBMCs with Trizol reagent. Naive CD45RAhigh/CD27high T cell percentages were measured by flow cytometry on a PBMC aliquot from every donor. This sample was included in a study of blood T cells in healthy people across ages (dated by TCRdb to about 2015). Study-level background: In model experiments, roughly one uniquely barcoded TCR beta cDNA molecule per two T cells was captured by template switching. Age-related changes in TCR beta repertoire diversity were measured in the study by deep sequencing normalized with unique cDNA molecular identifiers. The donors were divided into four age groups: young (average 16 years), middle-aged (about 39), aged (roughly 60) and long-lived (roughly 86). To avoid experimental bias, donors of different ages were distributed randomly across sequencing lanes. The study analyzed two additional independent replicas of 1 million unique cDNA reads from the same blood draw for two donors, one aged 18 to 29 and one aged 80 or older. The research as a whole found: Total diversity estimates from one million sequenced T cells were considered lower bounds and underestimates. Observed TCR beta diversity per million T cells fell roughly linearly with age, and a significant reduction was already apparent by age roughly 40. The long-lived group showed more naive CD4+ T cells, fewer expanded clones and increased TCR diversity than the aged group, suggesting age selection. Conclusive comparison of naive and antigen-experienced compartments was prevented by the profiling of bulk unsorted PBMCs. Because donor CMV infection status was unknown, age-related changes in expanded clonotypes were potentially confounded. The percentage of naive T cells measured by flow cytometry correlated strongly with observed TCR beta diversity.

The library relied on 5' RACE. The instrument given in TCRdb is Illumina HiSeq 2500. A second roughly 7 to 12 cycle PCR used a sample-barcoded 5' primer and a J-beta primer mix. A template-switch 5' adaptor carrying 12 random nucleotides introduced a unique molecular identifier onto each TCR beta cDNA molecule. At least 2.5 million CDR3-containing paired-end reads were obtained from each sample. First-strand cDNA was synthesized from all RNA with the Mint cDNA synthesis kit, primed by a TRBC-specific oligonucleotide. After uracil-DNA glycosylase treatment, a first 18-cycle PCR used universal primers M1SS and BC2_uni_R on all cDNA. As for the original processing: Normalization of each sample was performed by random selection of 1 million high-quality reads, each carrying a distinct molecular identifier. Instead of being binned into consensus sequences, reads that shared molecular identifiers were thrown out. MiTCR, set to a Q25 quality threshold and the strictest error-elimination algorithm, was used for CDR3 identification, clonotype clustering and error correction. A nonparametric unseen species model with Euler transformation was used to estimate a lower bound on total TCR beta diversity. The public reads were run again by TCRdb, first through fastp at Q25 and then through MiXCR, and only productive beta chains were kept. One record per CDR3 amino acid sequence lists the most common genes and DNA. Clone size and V and J calls follow TCRdb, not the original study. This sample is represented by more than 1,400,000 distinct CDR3 sequences; 35% to 45% of them were singletons. Clones ranked in the top ten supply approximately 7.9% of the sample.

From the cysteine up to the phenylalanine, the CDR3 has a length of 18 residues. The read is trimmed to its CDR3 DNA, 54 bases read in frame from base 1. V sheds 0 bases and J sheds 2 bases, leaving 19 bases between their ends. CDR1 and CDR2 are drawn from the germline V gene (reference sequence): LNHNV, YYDKDF. This clonotype originated in a woman under 30 in good health. The sequencing sample was made of blood. This chain joins TRBV15 to TRBJ1-2; a tentative D match to TRBD1 spans 6 bases. The CDR3 reads CATSRDRGQGKGNYGYTF. The DNA reads as follows: TGTGCCACCAGCAGAGATAGAGGCCAGGGGAAAGGGAACTATGGCTACACCTTC.